The following is a T cell receptor (beta chain) sequence with its context. Its specificity is unknown. This sample is part of a study of response to subunit inactivated influenza vaccine. Study results and caveats: Authors suggested seasonal influenza vaccinations each recruit few new T cells.

TCRdb analysed the RT-PCR reads with MiXCR anew, one entry per CDR3 protein. The sample yields about 700,000 distinct CDR3 sequences, about 15% seen once. The clonotype originates from a man aged 50 to 60 who received an inactivated influenza vaccine. The source material was PBMCs from blood, sampled 14 days before vaccination.

The CDR3 nucleotides are TGTGCCAGCAGCCACCGGGACATTGACTACGAGCAGTACTTC. Amino acid sequence: CASSHRDIDYEQYF. The chain uses TRBV5-5 and TRBJ2-7; perhaps TRBD1 as D (6 bases). Trimming removed 4 bases from V and 3 bases from J, with 14 bases in between. The CDR3 has 14 residues. CDR1 and CDR2 from the germline V gene are SGHKS and YYEKEE (reference sequence).